Each of the 8 T cell receptor beta chains below was sequenced from the same sample in a study of T-cell reconstitution after alpha-beta-depleted transplantation in children. Preparation of the TCRbeta library involved a method that used unique molecular identifiers. MiXCR was run by TCRdb on the PCR reads, yielding one entry per CDR3 protein. The repertoire holds 450,000 to 700,000 distinct CDR3 sequences, with 25% to 30% as singletons. The material sequenced was PBMCs, taken before TCRalphabeta/CD19-depleted stem cell transplant. These receptors all come from a boy less than two years old with Wiskott-Aldrich syndrome, due to receive a stem cell transplant.

This chain connects TRBV10-2 to TRBJ1-2; 9 bases match TRBD1. CDR1 WSHSY and CDR2 SAAADI come from the germline V gene. The CDR3 totals 15 residues. After removal of 3 bases from V and 3 bases from J, the junction contained 5 bases not matched to a gene. CDR3 region: CASSDEGQGYYGYTF. CDR3 coding DNA: TGCGCCAGCAGTGATGAAGGACAGGGGTACTATGGCTACACCTTC.

This chain links TRBV6-1 with TRBJ2-5; D is tentatively TRBD1 or TRBD2 (5 bases each). Germline V gene lookup returns CDR1 MNHNS and CDR2 SASEGT. Trimming pared 6 bases from V and 0 bases from J, leaving 17 bases between. This CDR3 has 16 residues. The chain's CDR3 is CASRGARRQDQETQYF. The CDR3 nucleotides are TGTGCCAGCAGAGGGGCGAGGAGGCAAGACCAAGAGACCCAGTACTTC.

This chain uses TRBV5-6 with TRBJ2-7; D is uncertain. The germline CDR1 and CDR2 sequences are SGHDT and YYEEEE. The CDR3 has 14 amino acids. V was cut by 4 bases and J by 2 bases, with 13 bases left in between. CDR3 in DNA: TGTGCCAGCAGCCTCCTAGGGCCTCCCTACGAGCAGTACTTC. It encodes CASSLLGPPYEQYF.

In regard to this clonotype: At one of its ends the junction is not consistent with the germline gene, which may arise from a read error. V and J are TRBV29-1 and TRBJ1-1; possibly TRBD1 for D (6 bases). Germline V gives CDR1 SQVTM, CDR2 ANQGSEA. The CDR3 covers 13 residues. Here the CDR3 reads CSGEIQGNTEAFF. CDR3 nucleotides: TGCAGCGGTGAAATACAGGGGAACACTGAAGCTTTCTTT.

The chain is built from TRBV5-1 and TRBJ2-1; 10 nucleotides agree with TRBD2. CDR1 is SGHRS, CDR2 YFSETQ, per germline. V trimming: 6 bases; J trimming: 5 bases; junction bases outside the gene matches: 2. The CDR3 totals 13 residues. CDR3: CASTSGSDNEQFF. CDR3 bases: TGCGCCAGCACTAGCGGGAGCGACAATGAGCAGTTCTTC.

This rearrangement joins TRBV27 to TRBJ2-1; the match to TRBD2 covers 10 bases. V gave up 5 bases and J gave up 5 bases; unmatched junction bases: 12. The CDR3 extends over 17 amino acids. The germline V gene encodes CDR1 MNHEY and CDR2 SMNVEV (reference sequence). This CDR3 reads CASSPPLWTSGHNEQFF. DNA of the CDR3: TGTGCCAGCAGTCCCCCCCTCTGGACTAGCGGCCACAATGAGCAGTTCTTC.

The CDR3 nucleotides are TGTGCCATCAGAAGACGGGTGGATGAAAAACTGTTTTTT. This sequence encodes CAIRRRVDEKLFF. The gene calls are TRBV10-3 and TRBJ1-4, with unresolved D. Trimming stripped 6 bases from V and 6 bases from J, with 11 bases between. Germline lookup yields CDR1 ENHRY and CDR2 SYGVKD. The CDR3 length is 13 residues.

This chain joins TRBV30 and TRBJ1-5, with a possible D match to TRBD1 (5 bases). In germline, CDR1 is GTSNPN, CDR2 SVGIG (reference sequence). The CDR3 contains 13 residues. Trimming removed 5 bases from V and 3 bases from J, with 11 bases in between. The CDR3 DNA reads as TGTGCCTGGCGAAGGGACGCCAATCAGCCCCAGCATTTT. The encoded protein is CAWRRDANQPQHF.